The 14 T cell receptor beta chains below all came from one sample that was sequenced in a study of CD8 T cell repertoires and HIV-1 epitope variants. Their antigen targets remain unknown. Assay: immunoSEQ multiplex PCR; the TCRdb copy retains only in-frame clones and omits some. The sample holds fewer than 5,500 clones, about 71% seen once. Material: cultured CD8+ T cells derived from PBMCs. The receptors derive from a male donor with HIV.

This clone turned up a few times. The V and J genes are TRBV5-1 and TRBJ1-1; 7 bases are a match to TRBD1. The V and J ends lost 4 bases and 0 bases, in that order; junction bases with no gene match: 6. Germline CDR1 is SGHRS and CDR2 is YFSETQ. The CDR3 runs to 15 residues. The CDR3 DNA follows: TGCGCCAGCAGCCCGGGACAGTTGGTGAACACTGAAGCTTTCTTT. Translation: CASSPGQLVNTEAFF.

This chain joins TRBV5-6 and TRBJ1-1; no definite D call. Germline CDR1 SGHDT, CDR2 YYEEEE. This CDR3 is built from 14 residues. V lost 0 bases to trimming and J lost 6 bases, with 12 bases between them. The CDR3 nucleotides read TGTGCCAGCAGCTTGGGGGAATCCGTCCCTGAAGCTTTCTTT. Residues: CASSLGESVPEAFF. Full variable domain (outside the CDR3, taken from reference TRBV5-6 and TRBJ1-1): DAGVTQSPTHLIKTRGQQVTLRCSPKSGHDTVSWYQQALGQGPQFIFQYYEEEERQRGNFPDRFSGHQFPNYSSELNVNALLLGDSALYLCASSLGESVPEAFFGQGTRLTVV.

The V gene is TRBV11-2, the J gene TRBJ2-2; perhaps TRBD1 as D (5 bases). Germline V CDR1 and CDR2: SGHAT, FQNNGV. V was shortened by 2 bases and J by 5 bases, with 12 bases between the two germline ends. The length of the CDR3 is 15 residues. The CDR3 loop is CASSLPQGMTGELFF. In DNA, the CDR3 is TGTGCCAGCAGCTTACCCCAGGGTATGACCGGGGAGCTGTTTTTT.

This clone appeared a single time. The chain joins TRBV4-2 to TRBJ2-1; D not certain. The CDR3 spans 15 residues. Germline V lookup: CDR1 LGHNA, CDR2 YNFKEQ. V was shortened by 1 base and J by 0 bases, with 7 bases between the two germline ends. CDR3: CASSQVAVSYNEQFF. The CDR3 region has the DNA TGTGCCAGCAGCCAAGTTGCGGTCTCCTACAATGAGCAGTTCTTC.

This clone has just a few counts. This chain uses TRBV6-5 with TRBJ2-3; 12 nucleotides line up with TRBD2. This CDR3 comprises 16 residues. The germline V gene has CDR1 MNHEY and CDR2 SVGAGI. J was trimmed by 2 bases and V by 4 bases; bases with no gene match: 4. CDR3 nucleotides: TGTGCCAGCAGTTCCTGGACTAGCGGGGACACAGATACGCAGTATTTT. Residues: CASSSWTSGDTDTQYF.

V gene TRBV6-5 combines with J gene TRBJ2-1; 10 positions match TRBD2. CDR1 is MNHEY, CDR2 SVGAGI, per germline. The CDR3 covers 16 residues. Trimming took 0 bases from V and 5 from J; bases not matched to a gene: 4. The CDR3 loop is CASSYSPSGGHNEQFF. CDR3 coding DNA: TGTGCCAGCAGTTACTCGCCTAGCGGGGGACACAATGAGCAGTTCTTC.

This chain links TRBV6-5 with TRBJ2-1, with 9 bases matching TRBD2. Looked up from germline, CDR1 is MNHEY and CDR2 is SVGAGI. The CDR3 loop spans 14 amino acids. The ends lost 6 bases at V and 2 bases at J; junction bases unmatched: 2. CDR3 DNA sequence: TGTGCCAGCAGGCGACTAGCGGCCTACAATGAGCAGTTCTTC. This gives the protein CASRRLAAYNEQFF.

The J gene is TRBJ1-1, the V gene TRBV27; TRBD1 agrees at 9 bases. The CDR3 extends over 13 amino acids. Germline V CDR1 and CDR2: MNHEY, SMNVEV (reference sequence). V shed 6 bases and J 13 bases; nucleotides not matched to a gene: 12. The CDR3 loop reads CASSSGQGLEVFF. The CDR3 bases are TGTGCCAGCAGCTCAGGACAGGGGCTTGAGGTTTTCTTT.

The chain recombines TRBV10-3 with TRBJ1-2, with D tentatively TRBD1 (6 bases). The CDR3 is 13 residues long. From germline, CDR1 is ENHRY and CDR2 SYGVKD. Trimming took off 7 bases at V and 8 bases at J, with 17 bases between the two ends. In DNA form, the CDR3 reads TGTGCCATCATCATTCCACAGGGTAACGGCTACACCTTC. Amino acids: CAIIIPQGNGYTF.

V usage is TRBV6-5 and J usage is TRBJ1-1, with D unresolved. Trimming left V 0 bases short and J 2 bases short, with 1 base between. The length of the CDR3 is 12 residues. Germline V gene data show CDR1 as MNHEY and CDR2 as SVGAGI. The DNA for the CDR3 is TGTGCCAGCAGTTACTCCAACACTGAAGCTTTCTTT. Translating gives CASSYSNTEAFF.

The chain couples TRBV15 to TRBJ2-7; TRBD2 matches 9 bases. Germline V CDR1 and CDR2: LNHNV, YYDKDF (reference sequence). The V and J ends lost 1 base and 0 bases, in that order; junction bases with no gene match: 7. The CDR3 consists of 17 residues. CDR3 sequence reads: CATSRATLAGDSYEQYF. The CDR3 DNA is TGTGCCACCAGCAGAGCAACCTTAGCGGGGGACTCCTACGAGCAGTACTTC.

The chain couples TRBV6-1 to TRBJ2-6; D possibly corresponds to TRBD1 (6 bases). The CDR3 has 18 residues. The germline gives CDR1 MNHNS, CDR2 SASEGT. V lost 0 bases and J lost 7, with 19 bases in between. CDR3 protein: CASSEATRVTGTANVLTF. The CDR3 coding sequence is TGTGCCAGCAGTGAAGCGACGAGGGTGACAGGCACTGCCAACGTCCTGACTTTC.

This rearrangement joins TRBV11-2 to TRBJ2-5; D possibly corresponds to TRBD2 (7 bases). Per the germline V gene, CDR1 is SGHAT and CDR2 is FQNNGV. The ends were cut back, 1 base at V and 4 bases at J, with 10 bases in the middle. The CDR3 has 14 amino acids. CDR3 nucleotides: TGTGCCAGCAGCTTAGTGGGGGGGCCAGAGACCCAGTACTTC. It yields the protein CASSLVGGPETQYF.

This clone appeared a few times. The chain carries TRBV2 and TRBJ2-7; 8 bases align to TRBD2. Trimming removed 0 bases from V and 7 bases from J; junction bases left unmatched: 11. This CDR3 region has 16 residues. Germline V gene data show CDR1 as SNHLY and CDR2 as FYNNEI. DNA for the CDR3: TGTGCCAGCAGTGAAGCGCTTGGCCTAGCGGGTAGGGAGCAGTACTTC. Translated: CASSEALGLAGREQYF.